The entry below describes one T cell receptor (beta chain). Its antigen remains unidentified. This specimen comes from a study of circulating tumor DNA in untreated peripheral T-cell lymphoma. Study in general: Serial serum during treatment, plus baseline serum, was used to track tumor TCR clonotype ctDNA. General study findings and limits: Tumor-specific clonotypes were found in 60% to 85% of patients.

The repertoire was sequenced with immunoSEQ multiplex PCR; TCRdb's copy has only in-frame clones and lacks some. The data contain 1,300 or so clones, roughly three quarters of them singletons. The length of the CDR3 is 13 residues. V was clipped by 5 bases and J by 7 bases; unmatched bases: 5. Germline values: CDR1 LNHDA, CDR2 SQIVND (reference sequence). V usage is TRBV19 and J usage is TRBJ2-1; 7 bases fit TRBD1. The sequence was collected from a human donor with peripheral T-cell lymphoma. The sequencing sample was made of cell-free DNA from blood serum. This CDR3 reads CASSATGWNEQFF. The CDR3 DNA reads as TGTGCCAGTAGTGCGACAGGGTGGAATGAGCAGTTCTTC. Full variable domain (missing parts from reference TRBV19 and TRBJ2-1): DGGITQSPKYLFRKEGQNVTLSCEQNLNHDAMYWYRQDPGQGLRLIYYSQIVNDFQKGDIAEGYSVSREKKESFPLTVTSAQKNPTAFYLCASSATGWNEQFFGPGTRLTVL.